These 31 T cell receptor beta chains were all obtained from the same sample, sequenced in a study of blood T cell repertoires in COVID-19. Clones were read by immunoSEQ multiplex PCR, and TCRdb kept only the in-frame ones, dropping some. The data hold 75,000 to 95,000 clones, with 70% to 85% observed a single time. Sequencing used peripheral blood. All receptors come from a man aged 55-75 years with acute or convalescent COVID-19.

This chain links TRBV27 with TRBJ1-6; D uncertain. The CDR3 extends over 14 amino acids. From germline, CDR1 is MNHEY and CDR2 SMNVEV (reference sequence). Trimming pared 4 bases from V and 10 bases from J, leaving 14 bases between. The CDR3 region has the DNA TGTGCCAGCAGTTCCTACCGGGGAGAGTCACCCCTCCACTTT. This codes for CASSSYRGESPLHF.

The chain has TRBV5-6 and TRBJ2-5, with a weak D call TRBD2 (6 bases). Germline V lookup: CDR1 SGHDT, CDR2 YYEEEE. Between the trimmed V and J ends, which lost 6 bases and 5 bases, there was a span of 20 bases. This CDR3 has 15 residues. CDR3 amino acids: CASTRIQGRGETQYF. CDR3 coding DNA: TGTGCCAGCACCCGCATTCAGGGTCGGGGGGAGACCCAGTACTTC.

The rearrangement uses TRBV28 and TRBJ2-1; 8 bases match TRBD1. The CDR3 loop spans 15 amino acids. Germline CDR1 is MDHEN and CDR2 is SYDVKM. Germline trimming cut 4 bases from V and 7 bases from J; bases unmatched to any gene: 9. The CDR3 loop is CASSSLRQGWNEQFF. The CDR3 nucleotides read TGTGCCAGCAGTTCGCTCAGACAGGGGTGGAATGAGCAGTTCTTC.

J is TRBJ2-6 and V is TRBV5-1; 7 bases agree with TRBD2. V was pared by 4 bases and J by 4 bases, with 11 bases of the junction left unmatched. The CDR3 spans 17 residues. CDR1 is SGHRS and CDR2 is YFSETQ in the germline V gene. The CDR3 region is CASSDDAREAGANVLTF. DNA of the CDR3: TGCGCCAGCAGCGACGACGCCCGGGAGGCGGGGGCCAACGTCCTGACTTTC.

V is TRBV2 and J is TRBJ2-3, with TRBD2 matching over 14 bases. This CDR3 region has 16 residues. Unmatched junction bases numbered 4, after V lost 5 bases and J lost 3 bases. The germline CDR1 and CDR2 sequences are SNHLY and FYNNEI. The CDR3 DNA follows: TGTGCCAGCAGTCCTAGACTAGCGGGGGGGACAGATACGCAGTATTTT. It translates to CASSPRLAGGTDTQYF.

J is TRBJ1-2 and V is TRBV20-1; D is unresolved. The CDR3 is 11 residues long. The V gene's germline CDR1 is DFQATT and CDR2 SNEGSKA (reference sequence). Trimming took off 5 bases at V and 5 bases at J, with 9 bases between the two ends. Here the CDR3 reads CSAGLSYGYTF. CDR3 sequence (DNA): TGCAGTGCTGGACTTAGTTATGGCTACACCTTC.

The chain employs TRBV18 and TRBJ1-6; no reliable D call. The V gene lost 1 base and the J gene lost 5 bases, with 6 bases spanning the gap. Germline V CDR1 and CDR2: KGHSH, LQKENI. The CDR3 is made up of 14 amino acids. Written as DNA, the CDR3 is TGTGCCAGCTCACCACTTGCGAATAATTCACCCCTCCACTTT. Amino acids: CASSPLANNSPLHF.

The J gene is TRBJ2-1, the V gene TRBV28, with 7 bases that match TRBD1. This CDR3 spans 15 amino acids. Germline V gene lookup returns CDR1 MDHEN and CDR2 SYDVKM. Trimming cost V 5 bases and J 7 bases; bases outside gene matches: 11. In DNA, the CDR3 is TGTGCCAGCAGTGACTCGACAGGGCTGCCAAATGAGCAGTTCTTC. Translated: CASSDSTGLPNEQFF.

The chain joins TRBV28 to TRBJ2-1, with TRBD2 identical over 9 bases. The CDR3 runs 20 residues. The germline gives CDR1 MDHEN, CDR2 SYDVKM. V dropped 3 bases and J dropped 2; count of bases not matched to a gene: 17. The CDR3 region has the DNA TGTGCCAGCAGTTTTCCCTCGACTGGGCGGGGGGGTCCCACCTACAATGAGCAGTTCTTC. Encoded protein: CASSFPSTGRGGPTYNEQFF.

The chain employs TRBV7-8 and TRBJ2-1; D is unclear. CDR3 length: 16 residues. From germline, CDR1 is SGHVS and CDR2 FQNEAQ. Trimming stripped 5 bases from V and 0 bases from J, with 14 bases between. DNA for the CDR3: TGTGCCAGCAGCCCCCGACACGAGCTCTCCTACAATGAGCAGTTCTTC. Amino acids: CASSPRHELSYNEQFF.

The rearrangement links TRBV4-1 to TRBJ1-4, with no clear D. Trimming removed 0 bases from V and 0 bases from J, with 14 bases in between. The length of the CDR3 is 18 residues. The germline gives CDR1 MGHRA, CDR2 YSYEKL. The CDR3 region has the DNA TGCGCCAGCAGCCAAGATGTACACAGATCGGCAACTAATGAAAAACTGTTTTTT. Its protein product is CASSQDVHRSATNEKLFF.

This chain uses TRBV7-8 with TRBJ1-5; weak D call: TRBD1 (6 bases). Trimming took 0 bases from V and 5 from J, leaving 8 bases between them. CDR3 length equals 14 residues. CDR1 is SGHVS and CDR2 is FQNEAQ in the germline V gene. The CDR3 protein is CASSLAGTHQPQHF. CDR3 bases: TGTGCCAGCAGCTTAGCGGGGACACATCAGCCCCAGCATTTT.

The chain combines TRBV7-9 with TRBJ2-3, with 11 positions matching TRBD2. V shed 8 bases and J 9 bases; nucleotides not matched to a gene: 10. The CDR3 has 14 amino acids. Germline V gene lookup returns CDR1 SEHNR and CDR2 FQNEAQ (reference sequence). The DNA of the CDR3 is TGTGCCAGCGGCGGTAGCGGGGGGGCGCGGACGCAGTATTTT. Encoded protein: CASGGSGGARTQYF.

The chain joins TRBV11-2 to TRBJ2-2; weak D call: TRBD1 (5 bases). Germline-derived CDR1 and CDR2 are SGHAT and FQNNGV. The ends were cut back, 5 bases at V and 1 base at J, with 17 bases in the middle. The CDR3 is 17 residues long. Here the CDR3 DNA reads TGTGCCAGCAGCCCCTATCTTTTTACAGGGAACACCGGGGAGCTGTTTTTT. This sequence encodes CASSPYLFTGNTGELFF.

In this sample, this clone turned up once. The V call is TRBV7-2, the J call TRBJ2-1, with D possibly TRBD1 on 5 matching bases. V was trimmed by 0 bases and J by 9 bases, leaving 12 bases between them. This CDR3 has 14 amino acids. Germline CDR1 reads SGHTA; CDR2 reads FQGNSA. In nucleotides, the CDR3 is TGTGCCAGCAGCTTAGCGAATCGCCAGGGTGAGCAGTTCTTC. This translates into CASSLANRQGEQFF.

The chain couples TRBV11-2 to TRBJ2-7; 7 positions agree with TRBD1. The J segment lost 4 bases and the V segment lost 5 bases, leaving 5 bases of the junction unmatched. This CDR3 contains 13 residues. Germline V gene sequence: CDR1 SGHAT, CDR2 FQNNGV. CDR3 DNA: TGTGCCAGCAGCCCAGACAGGGAATACGAGCAGTACGTC. This gives the protein CASSPDREYEQYV.

The rearrangement uses TRBV6-5 and TRBJ1-5, with D hard to call. Trimming shortened V by 0 bases and J by 0 bases, and 9 bases separated the two germline ends. Per the germline V gene, CDR1 is MNHEY and CDR2 is SVGAGI. CDR3 length equals 16 residues. CDR3 sequence reads: CASSYSGGYSNQPQHF. The CDR3 nucleotides are TGTGCCAGCAGTTACTCGGGAGGTTATAGCAATCAGCCCCAGCATTTT.

The CDR3, as DNA: TGTGCCAGCAGCCCAGGGGTCACCAACGCTCACCAAGAGACCCAGTACTTC. This gives the protein CASSPGVTNAHQETQYF. The chain employs TRBV7-9 and TRBJ2-5; TRBD1 is a possible D gene (6 bases). CDR1 is SEHNR and CDR2 is FQNEAQ in the germline V gene (reference sequence). The CDR3 has 17 amino acids. The ends were cut back, 5 bases at V and 0 bases at J, with 19 bases in the middle.

V usage is TRBV19 and J usage is TRBJ1-6; D is possibly TRBD1 (6 bases). Germline CDR1 LNHDA, CDR2 SQIVND (reference sequence). CDR3 length: 16 amino acids. V lost 4 bases and J 4 bases, leaving 14 bases between the germline ends. In DNA form, the CDR3 reads TGTGCCAGTAGTAAACTCCAGACAGGATATAATTCACCCCTCCACTTT. It yields the protein CASSKLQTGYNSPLHF.

V gene TRBV10-3 combines with J gene TRBJ1-5, with D perhaps TRBD1 (5 bases). Germline V gives CDR1 ENHRY, CDR2 SYGVKD. This CDR3 comprises 13 residues. Trimming pared 10 bases from V and 3 bases from J, leaving 13 bases between. This CDR3 reads CANRGGSNQPQHF. The CDR3 DNA is TGTGCCAACCGGGGGGGTTCCAATCAGCCCCAGCATTTT.

This chain connects TRBV7-7 to TRBJ1-1; D gene unclear. The CDR3 is 8 residues long. From germline, CDR1 is SSHAT and CDR2 FNYEAQ (reference sequence). The chain's CDR3 is CVDTEAFF. As DNA, the CDR3 is TGTGTAGACACTGAAGCTTTCTTT.

This rearrangement joins TRBV12-5 to TRBJ2-7; D gene ambiguous. The germline V gene has CDR1 LGHNT and CDR2 FRNRAP. The CDR3 is made up of 15 amino acids. V lost 6 bases to trimming and J lost 3 bases, with 18 bases between them. CDR3 sequence (DNA): TGTGCTAGTGGCCCTGACACCCCGTACATCTACGAGCAGTACTTC. It specifies CASGPDTPYIYEQYF.

This clone was recorded a few times. The DNA of the CDR3 is TGTGCCAGCAGCCGGACCGGGGGCCAAGAGACCCAGTACTTC. It translates to CASSRTGGQETQYF. The chain couples TRBV5-4 to TRBJ2-5; a weak D match, TRBD2 (6 bases). The CDR3 totals 14 residues. Germline values: CDR1 SGHNT, CDR2 YYREEE (reference sequence). Trimming pared 4 bases from V and 1 base from J, leaving 11 bases between.

The chain is built from TRBV2 and TRBJ1-4, with 10 bases fitting TRBD1. The germline V gene has CDR1 SNHLY and CDR2 FYNNEI. Trimming cost V 6 bases and J 11 bases; bases outside gene matches: 21. The length of the CDR3 is 18 residues. Here the CDR3 reads CASSPRAIGTGVNRKLFF. The CDR3 bases are TGTGCCAGCAGCCCAAGGGCGATCGGGACAGGGGTTAATAGGAAACTGTTTTTT.

The chain links TRBV6-5 to TRBJ1-1; 7 nucleotides line up with TRBD1. With V trimmed by 2 bases and J by 1 base, 4 bases remained unmatched. CDR3 length: 15 amino acids. Germline-derived CDR1 and CDR2 are MNHEY and SVGAGI. The CDR3 bases are TGTGCCAGCAGTTACGGGGGGACAGCGAACACTGAAGCTTTCTTT. Protein sequence: CASSYGGTANTEAFF.

This chain joins TRBV18 and TRBJ1-4; TRBD1 aligns across 11 bases. J was trimmed by 6 bases and V by 4 bases; bases with no gene match: 1. This CDR3 is 14 amino acids long. Germline V gives CDR1 KGHSH, CDR2 LQKENI. The DNA for the CDR3 is TGTGCCAGCTCACTGGGACAGGGGGATGAAAAACTGTTTTTT. This sequence encodes CASSLGQGDEKLFF.

The chain employs TRBV7-9 and TRBJ2-5, with TRBD2 matching 10 bases. The CDR3 extends over 15 amino acids. V trimming: 2 bases; J trimming: 3 bases; junction bases outside the gene matches: 3. CDR1 and CDR2 (germline): SEHNR, FQNEAQ (reference sequence). CDR3 DNA: TGTGCCAGCAGCTTAATGGGACTAGCGAAAGAGACCCAGTACTTC. Its translation: CASSLMGLAKETQYF. Variable domain in full (rest from reference TRBV7-9 and TRBJ2-5): DTGVSQNPRHKITKRGQNVTFRCDPISEHNRLYWYRQTLGQGPEFLTYFQNEAQLEKSRLLSDRFSAERPKGSFSTLEIQRTEQGDSAMYLCASSLMGLAKETQYFGPGTRLLVL.

This chain links TRBV29-1 with TRBJ1-4; D gene unclear. CDR1 and CDR2 (germline): SQVTM, ANQGSEA. The CDR3 runs 11 residues. V shed 8 bases and J shed 8 bases, with 12 bases lying between them. CDR3 sequence: CSSVEGEKLFF. The CDR3 DNA follows: TGCAGCAGCGTTGAGGGCGAAAAACTGTTTTTT.

There are many counts of this clone. The rearrangement joins TRBV19 to TRBJ1-1, with 8 positions matching TRBD1. In germline, CDR1 is LNHDA, CDR2 SQIVND (reference sequence). The length of the CDR3 is 15 residues. V shed 4 bases and J 1 base; nucleotides not matched to a gene: 5. DNA of the CDR3: TGTGCCAGTAGTACTCACAGGGGGGGGAACACTGAAGCTTTCTTT. Protein sequence: CASSTHRGGNTEAFF.

This clone was picked up a small number of times. V is TRBV29-1 and J is TRBJ2-1; 7 bases fit TRBD2. The CDR3 is 12 residues long. Germline CDR1 reads SQVTM; CDR2 reads ANQGSEA. The V segment lost 8 bases and the J segment 12 bases; nucleotides outside the gene matches: 13. The CDR3 DNA follows: TGCAGCATTCGGGAGGCCCCCGGAAGGCAGTTCTTC. It is translated as CSIREAPGRQFF.

The chain combines TRBV6-5 with TRBJ2-5, with TRBD1 matching over 7 bases. This CDR3 comprises 15 residues. CDR1 is MNHEY, CDR2 SVGAGI, per germline. V shed 6 bases, J shed 6 bases, and the junction held 13 bases outside the gene matches. DNA for the CDR3: TGTGCCAGCAGATCCGGGACAGCGACGACAAAGACCCAGTACTTC. Its protein product is CASRSGTATTKTQYF.